This record looks at one T cell receptor beta chain sequence and its context. The data are from a study of blood T cell repertoires in COVID-19. Whole-study context: T cells, B-cell-depleted T cells, or PBMCs provided the cDNA or gDNA that served as material.

The ends were cut back, 4 bases at V and 7 bases at J, with 19 bases in the middle. Germline V lookup: CDR1 LNHDA, CDR2 SQIVND (reference sequence). This CDR3 has 16 residues. The method was immunoSEQ multiplex PCR; TCRdb's version includes in-frame clones alone and lacks a portion of them. The sample shows approximately 210,000 clones, 83% of them seen only once. The rearrangement links TRBV19 to TRBJ1-4; a weak D match, TRBD1 (5 bases). The sample was peripheral blood. The receptor comes from a woman in her thirties or forties with active or convalescent COVID-19. CDR3 sequence: CASSSQGAARGEKLFF. CDR3 sequence (DNA): TGTGCCAGTAGTAGCCAAGGGGCGGCAAGAGGTGAAAAACTGTTTTTT.